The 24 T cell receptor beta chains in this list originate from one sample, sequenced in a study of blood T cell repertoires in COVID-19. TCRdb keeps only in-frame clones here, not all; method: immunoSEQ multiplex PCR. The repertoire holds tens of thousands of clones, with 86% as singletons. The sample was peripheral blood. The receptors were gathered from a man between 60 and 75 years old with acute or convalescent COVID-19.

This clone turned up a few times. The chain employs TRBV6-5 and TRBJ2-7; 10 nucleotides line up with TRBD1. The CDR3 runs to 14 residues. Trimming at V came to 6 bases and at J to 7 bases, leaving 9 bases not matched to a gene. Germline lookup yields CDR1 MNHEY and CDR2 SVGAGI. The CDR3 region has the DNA TGTGCCAGCAGGACAGGGGGCGTCGTATGGGAGCAGTACTTC. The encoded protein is CASRTGGVVWEQYF.

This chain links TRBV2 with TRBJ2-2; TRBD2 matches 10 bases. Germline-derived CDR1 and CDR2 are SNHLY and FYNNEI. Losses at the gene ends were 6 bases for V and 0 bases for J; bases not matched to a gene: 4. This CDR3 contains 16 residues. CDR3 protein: CASRASGGANTGELFF. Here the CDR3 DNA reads TGTGCCAGCAGGGCTAGCGGGGGCGCGAACACCGGGGAGCTGTTTTTT.

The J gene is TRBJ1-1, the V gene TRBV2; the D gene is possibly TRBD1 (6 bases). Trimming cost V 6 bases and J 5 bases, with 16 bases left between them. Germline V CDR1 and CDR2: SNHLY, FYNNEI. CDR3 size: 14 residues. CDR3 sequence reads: CASRQQGEGTEAFF. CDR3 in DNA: TGTGCCAGCAGACAACAGGGAGAGGGGACTGAAGCTTTCTTT.

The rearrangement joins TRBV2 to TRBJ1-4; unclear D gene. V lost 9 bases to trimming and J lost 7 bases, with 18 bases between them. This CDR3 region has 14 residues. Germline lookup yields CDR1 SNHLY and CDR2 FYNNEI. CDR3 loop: CASARAGRAEKLFF. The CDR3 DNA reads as TGTGCCAGTGCACGTGCGGGCCGGGCTGAAAAACTGTTTTTT.

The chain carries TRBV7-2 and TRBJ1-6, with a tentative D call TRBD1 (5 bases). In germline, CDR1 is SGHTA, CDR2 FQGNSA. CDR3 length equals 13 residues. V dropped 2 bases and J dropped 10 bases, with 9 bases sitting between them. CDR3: CASSLQGGSPLHF. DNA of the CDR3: TGTGCCAGCAGCTTACAGGGCGGATCACCCCTCCACTTT.

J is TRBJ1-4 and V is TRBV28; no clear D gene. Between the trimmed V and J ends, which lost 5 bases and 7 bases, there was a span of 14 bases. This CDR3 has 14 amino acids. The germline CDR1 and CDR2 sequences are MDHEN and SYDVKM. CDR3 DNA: TGTGCCAGCAGTCCCGGCCCTAGGAGTGAAAAACTGTTTTTT. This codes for CASSPGPRSEKLFF.

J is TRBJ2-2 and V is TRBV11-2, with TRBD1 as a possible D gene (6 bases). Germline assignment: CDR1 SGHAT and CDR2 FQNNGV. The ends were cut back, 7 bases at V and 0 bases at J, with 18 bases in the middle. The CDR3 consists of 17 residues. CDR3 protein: CASTLIPGQTNTGELFF. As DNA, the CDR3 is TGTGCCAGCACCTTGATCCCGGGACAAACGAACACCGGGGAGCTGTTTTTT.

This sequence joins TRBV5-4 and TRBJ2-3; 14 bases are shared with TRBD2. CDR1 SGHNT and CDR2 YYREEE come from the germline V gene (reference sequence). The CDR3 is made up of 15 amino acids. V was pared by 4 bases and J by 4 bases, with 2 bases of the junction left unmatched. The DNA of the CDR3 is TGTGCCAGCAGCCGACTAGCGGGAGGGGCAGATACGCAGTATTTT. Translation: CASSRLAGGADTQYF.

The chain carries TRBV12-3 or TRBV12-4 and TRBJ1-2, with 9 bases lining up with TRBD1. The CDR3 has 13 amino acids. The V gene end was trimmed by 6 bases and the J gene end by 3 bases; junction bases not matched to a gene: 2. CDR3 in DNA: TGTGCCAGCAGCGGGGACAGGGACTATGGCTACACCTTC. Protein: CASSGDRDYGYTF.

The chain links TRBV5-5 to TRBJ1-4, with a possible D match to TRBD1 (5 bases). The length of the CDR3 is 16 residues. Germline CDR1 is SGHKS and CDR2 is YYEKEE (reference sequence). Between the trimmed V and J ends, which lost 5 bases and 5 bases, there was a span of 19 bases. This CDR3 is CASSSQGFGGNEKLFF. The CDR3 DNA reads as TGTGCCAGCAGTTCGCAGGGATTTGGGGGGAATGAAAAACTGTTTTTT.

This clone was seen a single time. The CDR3 sequence is CASRDTYLGEQYF. CDR3 sequence (DNA): TGTGCCAGCAGGGACACATACCTCGGCGAGCAGTACTTC. The chain is built from TRBV6-5 and TRBJ2-7, with D possibly matching TRBD1 (5 bases). The germline V and J ends were trimmed by 6 bases and 6 bases, with 15 bases remaining between them. CDR1 MNHEY and CDR2 SVGAGI come from the germline V gene. The CDR3 runs to 13 residues.

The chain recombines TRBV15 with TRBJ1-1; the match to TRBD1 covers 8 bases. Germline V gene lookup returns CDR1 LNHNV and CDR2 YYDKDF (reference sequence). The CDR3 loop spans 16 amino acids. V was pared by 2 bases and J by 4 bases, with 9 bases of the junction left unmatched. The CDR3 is CATSRRSGTGITEAFF. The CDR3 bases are TGTGCCACCAGCAGACGTTCCGGGACAGGCATCACTGAAGCTTTCTTT.

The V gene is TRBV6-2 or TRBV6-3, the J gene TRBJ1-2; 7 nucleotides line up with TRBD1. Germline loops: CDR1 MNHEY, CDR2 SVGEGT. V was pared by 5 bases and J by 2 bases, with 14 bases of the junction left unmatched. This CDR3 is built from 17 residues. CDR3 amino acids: CASSVPWRGRGNYGYTF. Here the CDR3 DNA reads TGTGCCAGCAGTGTCCCGTGGAGGGGGCGCGGGAACTATGGCTACACCTTC.

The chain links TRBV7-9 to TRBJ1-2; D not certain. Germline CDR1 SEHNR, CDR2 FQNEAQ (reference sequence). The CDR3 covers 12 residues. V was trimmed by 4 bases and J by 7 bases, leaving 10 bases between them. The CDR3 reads CASSSSPVGYTF. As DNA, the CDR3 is TGTGCCAGCAGCTCTTCCCCCGTTGGCTACACCTTC.

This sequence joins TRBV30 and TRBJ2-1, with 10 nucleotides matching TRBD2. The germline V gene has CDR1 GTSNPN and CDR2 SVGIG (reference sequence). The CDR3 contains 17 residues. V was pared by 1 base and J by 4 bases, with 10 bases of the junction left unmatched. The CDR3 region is CAWSELAGLRAYNEQFF. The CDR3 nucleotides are TGTGCCTGGAGTGAACTAGCGGGACTAAGGGCGTACAATGAGCAGTTCTTC.

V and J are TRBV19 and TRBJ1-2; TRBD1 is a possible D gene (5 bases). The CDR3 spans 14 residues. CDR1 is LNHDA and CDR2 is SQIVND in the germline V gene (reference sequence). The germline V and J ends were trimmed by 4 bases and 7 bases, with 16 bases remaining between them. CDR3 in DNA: TGTGCCAGTAGTACCCAGGGACTGGCCGGTGGCTACACCTTC. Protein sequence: CASSTQGLAGGYTF.

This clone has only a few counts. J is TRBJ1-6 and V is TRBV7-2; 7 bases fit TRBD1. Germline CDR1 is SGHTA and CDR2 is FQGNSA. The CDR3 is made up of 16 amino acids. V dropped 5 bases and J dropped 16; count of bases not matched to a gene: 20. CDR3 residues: CASSRFADRPGLQLHF. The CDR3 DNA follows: TGTGCCAGCAGCAGGTTCGCGGACAGGCCCGGCTTACAACTCCACTTT.

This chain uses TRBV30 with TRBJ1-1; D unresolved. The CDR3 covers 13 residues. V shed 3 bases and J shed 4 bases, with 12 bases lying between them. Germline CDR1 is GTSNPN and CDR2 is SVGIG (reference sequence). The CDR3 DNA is TGTGCCTGGAGCTCGGGAAAGGGCACTGAAGCTTTCTTT. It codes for CAWSSGKGTEAFF.

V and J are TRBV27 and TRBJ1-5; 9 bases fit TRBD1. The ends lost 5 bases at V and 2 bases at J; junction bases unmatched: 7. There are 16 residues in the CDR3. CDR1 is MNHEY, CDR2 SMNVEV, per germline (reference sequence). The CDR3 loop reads CASSVTGGSRNQPQHF. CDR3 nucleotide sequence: TGTGCCAGCAGTGTGACAGGGGGTTCACGCAATCAGCCCCAGCATTTT.

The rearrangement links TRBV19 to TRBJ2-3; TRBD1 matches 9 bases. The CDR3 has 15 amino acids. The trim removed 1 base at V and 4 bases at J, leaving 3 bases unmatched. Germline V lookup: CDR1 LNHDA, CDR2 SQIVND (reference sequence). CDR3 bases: TGTGCCAGTAGTATAGGCCGGACAGGGGCAGATACGCAGTATTTT. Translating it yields CASSIGRTGADTQYF.

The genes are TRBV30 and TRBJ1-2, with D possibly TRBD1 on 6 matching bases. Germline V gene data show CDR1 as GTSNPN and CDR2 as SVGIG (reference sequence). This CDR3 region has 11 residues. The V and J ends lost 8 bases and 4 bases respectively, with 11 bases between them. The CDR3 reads CATGQGYGYTF. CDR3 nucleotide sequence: TGTGCCACAGGGCAAGGCTATGGCTACACCTTC.

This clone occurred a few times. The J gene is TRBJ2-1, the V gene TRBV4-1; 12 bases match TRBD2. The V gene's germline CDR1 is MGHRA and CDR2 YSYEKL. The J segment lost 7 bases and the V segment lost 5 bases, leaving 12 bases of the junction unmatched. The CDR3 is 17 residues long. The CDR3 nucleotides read TGCGCCAGCAGCGAATCGCCATCTAGCGGGAGGGGGAATGAGCAGTTCTTC. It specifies CASSESPSSGRGNEQFF.

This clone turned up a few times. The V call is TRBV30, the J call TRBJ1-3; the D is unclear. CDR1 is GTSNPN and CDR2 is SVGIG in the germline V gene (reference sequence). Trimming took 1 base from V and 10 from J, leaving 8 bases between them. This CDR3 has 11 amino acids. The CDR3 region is CAWSDSWTIYF. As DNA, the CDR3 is TGTGCCTGGAGTGACTCGTGGACCATATATTTT.

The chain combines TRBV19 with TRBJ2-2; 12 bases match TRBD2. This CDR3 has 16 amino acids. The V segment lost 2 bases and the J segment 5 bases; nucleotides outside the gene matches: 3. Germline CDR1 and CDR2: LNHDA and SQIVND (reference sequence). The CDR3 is CASSIPTSGGTGELFF. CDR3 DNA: TGTGCCAGTAGTATACCGACTAGCGGGGGAACCGGGGAGCTGTTTTTT. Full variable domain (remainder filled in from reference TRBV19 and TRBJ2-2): DGGITQSPKYLFRKEGQNVTLSCEQNLNHDAMYWYRQDPGQGLRLIYYSQIVNDFQKGDIAEGYSVSREKKESFPLTVTSAQKNPTAFYLCASSIPTSGGTGELFFGEGSRLTVL.